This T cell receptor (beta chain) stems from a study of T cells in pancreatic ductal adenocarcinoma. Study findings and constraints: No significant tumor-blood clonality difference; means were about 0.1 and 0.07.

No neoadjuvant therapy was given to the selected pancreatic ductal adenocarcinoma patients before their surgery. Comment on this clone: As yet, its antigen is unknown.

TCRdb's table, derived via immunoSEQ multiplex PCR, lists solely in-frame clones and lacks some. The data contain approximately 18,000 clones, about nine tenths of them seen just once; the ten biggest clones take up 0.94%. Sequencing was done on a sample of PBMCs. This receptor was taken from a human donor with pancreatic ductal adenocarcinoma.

The CDR3 nucleotides are TGTGCCAGTAGTATAGATCAAGTTGAGGGGAACACTGAAGCTTTCTTT. Encoded protein: CASSIDQVEGNTEAFF. This chain links TRBV19 with TRBJ1-1; the D is unclear. V was cut by 0 bases and J by 1 base, with 12 bases left in between. Germline V gene data show CDR1 as LNHDA and CDR2 as SQIVND (reference sequence). This CDR3 comprises 16 residues.